The 2 T cell receptor beta chains in this list originate from one sample, sequenced in a study of blood T cell repertoires in COVID-19. The data were produced by immunoSEQ multiplex PCR, yet TCRdb's version contains in-frame clones alone and is incomplete. The sample has 80,000 to 100,000 clones; around 75% are singletons. Material: peripheral blood. The source of these receptors is an older man with acute or convalescent COVID-19.

Comments on this clone: This sample also contains other DNA sequences that code for the same CDR3. The chain joins TRBV5-1 to TRBJ2-5; TRBD2 agrees at 8 bases. This CDR3 has 14 amino acids. Germline V lookup: CDR1 SGHRS, CDR2 YFSETQ. V lost 3 bases, J lost 2 bases, and 3 bases stayed unmatched. The CDR3 coding sequence is TGCGCCAGCAGCTCCGGGACTAGGCAAGAGACCCAGTACTTC. It yields the protein CASSSGTRQETQYF. Supplemented by reference TRBV5-1 and TRBJ2-5, the full variable domain reads KAGVTQTPRYLIKTRGQQVTLSCSPISGHRSVSWYQQTPGQGLQFLFEYFSETQRNKGNFPGRFSGRQFSNSRSEMNVSTLELGDSALYLCASSSGTRQETQYFGPGTRLLVL.

This rearrangement joins TRBV30 to TRBJ2-5; 11 nucleotides line up with TRBD2. Germline lookup yields CDR1 GTSNPN and CDR2 SVGIG (reference sequence). This CDR3 contains 16 residues. The V segment lost 0 bases and the J segment 3 bases; nucleotides outside the gene matches: 6. The DNA of the CDR3 is TGTGCCTGGAGTGTCGGGACTAGCGGATCGAAAGAGACCCAGTACTTC. This encodes CAWSVGTSGSKETQYF.